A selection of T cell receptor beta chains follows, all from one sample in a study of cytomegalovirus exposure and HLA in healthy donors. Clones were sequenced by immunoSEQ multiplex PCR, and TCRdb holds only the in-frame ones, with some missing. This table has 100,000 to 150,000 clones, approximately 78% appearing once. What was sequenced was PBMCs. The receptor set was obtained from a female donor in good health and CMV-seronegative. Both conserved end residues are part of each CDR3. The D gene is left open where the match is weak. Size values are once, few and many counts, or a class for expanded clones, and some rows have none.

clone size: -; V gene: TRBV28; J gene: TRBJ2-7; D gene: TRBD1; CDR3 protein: CASSIGQGGNYEQYF; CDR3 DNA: TGTGCCAGCAGTATTGGACAGGGAGGAAACTACGAGCAGTACTTC
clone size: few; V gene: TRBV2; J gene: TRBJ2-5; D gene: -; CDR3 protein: CASWPSWETQYF; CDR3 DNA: TGTGCCAGCTGGCCATCTTGGGAGACCCAGTACTTC
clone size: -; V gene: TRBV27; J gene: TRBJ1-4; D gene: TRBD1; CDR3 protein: CASSLGQGATNEKLFF; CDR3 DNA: TGTGCCAGCAGTCTTGGACAGGGTGCAACTAATGAAAAACTGTTTTTT
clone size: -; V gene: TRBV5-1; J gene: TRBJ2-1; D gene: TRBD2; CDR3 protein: CASSLGLAGVNEQFF; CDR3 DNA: TGCGCCAGCAGCCTGGGACTAGCGGGAGTGAATGAGCAGTTCTTC
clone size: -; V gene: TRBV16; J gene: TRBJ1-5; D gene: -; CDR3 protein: CASSLLRTQPQHF; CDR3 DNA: TGTGCCAGCAGCCTACTACGCACTCAGCCCCAGCATTTT
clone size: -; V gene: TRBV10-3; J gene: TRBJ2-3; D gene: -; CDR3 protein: CAISTSDRTDTQYF; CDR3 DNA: TGTGCCATCAGTACTAGTGATCGCACAGATACGCAGTATTTT
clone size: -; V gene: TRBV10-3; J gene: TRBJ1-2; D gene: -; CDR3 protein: CAISDPRGYGYTF; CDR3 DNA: TGTGCCATCAGTGACCCAAGAGGATATGGCTACACCTTC
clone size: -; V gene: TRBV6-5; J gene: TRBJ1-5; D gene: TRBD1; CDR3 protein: CASANRGDQPQHF; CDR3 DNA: TGTGCCAGCGCGAACAGGGGTGACCAGCCCCAGCATTTT
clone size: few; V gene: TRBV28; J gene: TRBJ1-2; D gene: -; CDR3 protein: CASSRGYGYTF; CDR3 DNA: TGTGCCAGCAGTAGAGGATATGGCTACACCTTC
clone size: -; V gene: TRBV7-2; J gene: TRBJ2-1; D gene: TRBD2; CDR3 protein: CASSLVLGGSEGNEQFF; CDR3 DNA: TGTGCCAGCAGCTTAGTCCTGGGCGGGAGTGAGGGCAATGAGCAGTTCTTC
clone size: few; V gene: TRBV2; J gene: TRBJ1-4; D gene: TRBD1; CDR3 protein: CASSELQGASEKLFF; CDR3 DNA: TGTGCCAGCAGTGAATTACAGGGGGCCTCTGAAAAACTGTTTTTT
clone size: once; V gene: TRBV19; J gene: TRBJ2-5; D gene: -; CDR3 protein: CASSPGRGFQETQYF; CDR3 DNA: TGTGCCAGTTCCCCGGGGCGGGGATTCCAAGAGACCCAGTACTTC
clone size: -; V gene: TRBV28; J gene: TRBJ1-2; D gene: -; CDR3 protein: CASSFGHSADYYGYTF; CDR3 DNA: TGTGCCAGCAGTTTCGGCCATTCGGCGGATTACTATGGCTACACCTTC
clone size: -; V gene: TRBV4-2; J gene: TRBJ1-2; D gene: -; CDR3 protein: CASSPGRRGYTF; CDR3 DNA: TGTGCCAGCAGCCCTGGTCGGAGGGGCTACACCTTC
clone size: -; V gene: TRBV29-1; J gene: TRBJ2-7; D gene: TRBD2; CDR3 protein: CSVFKPGLAGGPPVYEQYF; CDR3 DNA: TGCAGCGTTTTCAAGCCGGGACTAGCGGGAGGGCCTCCTGTTTACGAGCAGTACTTC
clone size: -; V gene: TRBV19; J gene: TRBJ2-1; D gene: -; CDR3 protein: CASSGPSRHNEQFF; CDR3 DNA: TGTGCCAGTAGTGGGCCTAGCCGGCACAATGAGCAGTTCTTC
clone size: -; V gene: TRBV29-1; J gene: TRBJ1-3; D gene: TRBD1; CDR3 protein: CSVGDRAGGMDTIYF; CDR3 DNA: TGCAGCGTGGGGGACAGGGCTGGGGGAATGGACACCATATATTTT
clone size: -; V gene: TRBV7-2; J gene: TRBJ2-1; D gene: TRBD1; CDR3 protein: CASSLTTGEKPPRVF; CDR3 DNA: TGTGCCAGCAGCTTAACCACAGGGGAAAAACCTCCCAGGGTCTTC
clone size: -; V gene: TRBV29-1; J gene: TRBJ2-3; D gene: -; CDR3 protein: CSVESRWIGTDTQYF; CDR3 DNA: TGCAGCGTTGAATCCAGGTGGATTGGGACAGATACGCAGTATTTT
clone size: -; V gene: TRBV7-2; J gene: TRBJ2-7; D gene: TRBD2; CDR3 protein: CASSLVGFGLAGGVEQYF; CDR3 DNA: TGTGCCAGCAGCTTAGTCGGATTCGGACTAGCGGGAGGGGTCGAGCAGTACTTC
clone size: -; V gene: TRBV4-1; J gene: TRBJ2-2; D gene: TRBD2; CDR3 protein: CASSQKYLAGANTGELFF; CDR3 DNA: TGCGCCAGCAGCCAGAAATATCTGGCGGGAGCGAACACCGGGGAGCTGTTTTTT
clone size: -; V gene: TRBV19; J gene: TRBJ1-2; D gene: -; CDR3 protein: CASTRGVTNYGYTF; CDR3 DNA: TGTGCCAGTACCCGGGGGGTCACTAACTATGGCTACACCTTC
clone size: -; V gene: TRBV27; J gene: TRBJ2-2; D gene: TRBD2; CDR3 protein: CASSSGTTNTGELFF; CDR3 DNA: TGTGCCAGCAGTTCCGGGACTACTAACACCGGGGAGCTGTTTTTT
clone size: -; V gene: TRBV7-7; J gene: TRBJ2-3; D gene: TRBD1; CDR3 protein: CASSRQGGLGDTQYF; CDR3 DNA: TGTGCTAGCAGTCGACAGGGGGGTTTGGGAGATACGCAGTATTTT
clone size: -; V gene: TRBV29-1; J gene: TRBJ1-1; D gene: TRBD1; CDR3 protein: CSVEQGTGDRAFF; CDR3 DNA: TGCAGCGTGGAACAAGGGACAGGGGATAGAGCTTTCTTT
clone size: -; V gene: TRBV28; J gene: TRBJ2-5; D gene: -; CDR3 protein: CASSLNRQETQYF; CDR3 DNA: TGTGCCAGCAGTTTAAACAGGCAAGAGACCCAGTACTTC
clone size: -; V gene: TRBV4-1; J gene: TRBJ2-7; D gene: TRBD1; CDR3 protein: CASSHQLGDRGSYEQYF; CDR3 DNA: TGCGCCAGCAGCCACCAATTAGGGGACAGGGGATCCTACGAGCAGTACTTC
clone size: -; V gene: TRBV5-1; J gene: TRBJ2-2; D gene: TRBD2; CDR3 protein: CASSPLAGDWELFF; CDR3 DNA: TGCGCCAGCAGCCCCCTAGCGGGAGACTGGGAGCTGTTTTTT
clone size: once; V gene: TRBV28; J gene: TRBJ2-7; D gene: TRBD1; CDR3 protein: CASSLWQGAREQYF; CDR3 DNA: TGTGCCAGCAGTTTATGGCAGGGGGCTAGGGAGCAGTACTTC
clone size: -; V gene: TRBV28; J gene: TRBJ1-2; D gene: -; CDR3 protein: CASSLPAGHYGYTF; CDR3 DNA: TGTGCCAGCAGTCTCCCGGCAGGGCACTATGGCTACACCTTC
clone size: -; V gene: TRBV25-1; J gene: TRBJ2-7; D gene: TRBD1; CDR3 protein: CASSDLSTGFSYEQYF; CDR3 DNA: TGTGCCAGCAGCGACCTATCGACAGGGTTCTCCTACGAGCAGTACTTC
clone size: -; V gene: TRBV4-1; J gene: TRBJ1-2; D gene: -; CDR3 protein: CASSQPTGYGYTF; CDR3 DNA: TGCGCCAGCAGCCAACCAACAGGTTATGGCTACACCTTC
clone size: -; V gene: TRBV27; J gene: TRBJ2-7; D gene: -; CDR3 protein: CASSPAGMPSYEQYF; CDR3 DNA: TGTGCCAGCAGTCCGGCAGGCATGCCCTCCTACGAGCAGTACTTC
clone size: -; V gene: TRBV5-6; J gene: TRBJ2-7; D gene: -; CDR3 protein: CASSLALGLTYEQYF; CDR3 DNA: TGTGCCAGCAGCTTGGCCCTGGGACTGACCTACGAGCAGTACTTC
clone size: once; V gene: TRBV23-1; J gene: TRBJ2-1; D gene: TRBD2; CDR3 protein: CASSQDFSGSGNEQFF; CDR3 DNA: TGCGCCAGCAGCCAAGATTTTAGCGGGAGCGGCAATGAGCAGTTCTTC
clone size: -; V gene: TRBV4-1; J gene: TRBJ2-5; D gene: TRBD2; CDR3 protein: CASSQGLAGIETQYF; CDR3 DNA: TGCGCCAGCAGCCAGGGACTAGCGGGAATAGAGACCCAGTACTTC
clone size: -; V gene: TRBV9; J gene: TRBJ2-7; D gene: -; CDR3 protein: CASSVDAGLPYEQYF; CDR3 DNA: TGTGCCAGCAGCGTAGATGCGGGGCTTCCCTACGAGCAGTACTTC
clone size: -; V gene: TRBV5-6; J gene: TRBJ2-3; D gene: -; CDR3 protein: CASSPLRGAATDTQYF; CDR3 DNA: TGTGCCAGCAGCCCTTTACGGGGGGCTGCCACAGATACGCAGTATTTT
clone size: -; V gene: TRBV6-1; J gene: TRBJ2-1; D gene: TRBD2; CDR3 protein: CASFGRVNEQFF; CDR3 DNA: TGTGCCAGCTTCGGGAGGGTCAATGAGCAGTTCTTC
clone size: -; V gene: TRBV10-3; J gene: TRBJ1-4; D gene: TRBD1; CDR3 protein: CAISDVTGVNEKLFF; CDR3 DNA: TGTGCCATCAGTGACGTGACAGGGGTTAATGAAAAACTGTTTTTT
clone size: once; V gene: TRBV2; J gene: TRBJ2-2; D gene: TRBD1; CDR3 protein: CASSRTGGRGGELFF; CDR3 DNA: TGTGCCAGCAGCCGGACAGGGGGACGGGGCGGGGAGCTGTTTTTT
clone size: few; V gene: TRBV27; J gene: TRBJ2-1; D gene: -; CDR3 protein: CASSQDWGDEQFF; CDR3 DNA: TGTGCCAGCAGTCAAGACTGGGGCGATGAGCAGTTCTTC
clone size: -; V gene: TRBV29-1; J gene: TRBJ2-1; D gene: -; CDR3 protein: CSVEKGENLDNEQFF; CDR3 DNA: TGCAGCGTTGAGAAGGGGGAGAATTTGGACAATGAGCAGTTCTTC
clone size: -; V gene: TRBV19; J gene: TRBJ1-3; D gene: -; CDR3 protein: CASSPDSLTGNTIYF; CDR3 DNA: TGTGCCAGTAGTCCGGACTCTCTCACTGGAAACACCATATATTTT
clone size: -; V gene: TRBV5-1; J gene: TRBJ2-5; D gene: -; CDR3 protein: CASSLSPPGQGRETQYF; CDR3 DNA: TGCGCCAGCAGCTTGAGTCCCCCCGGGCAGGGGCGGGAGACCCAGTACTTC
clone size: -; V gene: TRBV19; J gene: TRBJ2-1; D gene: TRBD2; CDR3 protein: CASSWHRGRDEQFF; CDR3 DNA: TGTGCCAGTAGTTGGCACCGTGGGAGGGATGAGCAGTTCTTC
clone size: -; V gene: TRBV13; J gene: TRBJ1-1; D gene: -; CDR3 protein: CASSLRGFEAFF; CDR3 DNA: TGTGCCAGCAGCTTAAGGGGCTTTGAAGCTTTCTTT
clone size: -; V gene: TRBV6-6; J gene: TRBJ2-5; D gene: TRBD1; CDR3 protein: CASRRQGEEETQYF; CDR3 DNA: TGTGCCAGCAGGAGACAGGGGGAGGAGGAGACCCAGTACTTC